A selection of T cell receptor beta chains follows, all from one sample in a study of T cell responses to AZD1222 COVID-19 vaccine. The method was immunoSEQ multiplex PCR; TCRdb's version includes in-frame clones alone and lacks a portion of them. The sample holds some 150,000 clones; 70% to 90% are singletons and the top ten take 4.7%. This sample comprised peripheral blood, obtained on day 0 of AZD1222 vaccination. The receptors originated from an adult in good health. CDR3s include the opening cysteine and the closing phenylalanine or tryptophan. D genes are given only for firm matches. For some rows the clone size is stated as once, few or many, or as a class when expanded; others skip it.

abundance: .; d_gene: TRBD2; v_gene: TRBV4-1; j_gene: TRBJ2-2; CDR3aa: CASSHAPATSAKEELFF; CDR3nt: TGCGCCAGCAGCCACGCTCCGGCGACTAGCGCTAAGGAGGAGCTGTTTTTT
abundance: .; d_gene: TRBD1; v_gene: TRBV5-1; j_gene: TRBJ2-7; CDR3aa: CASSLDRGEQYF; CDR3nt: TGCGCCAGCAGCTTGGACAGGGGCGAGCAGTACTTC
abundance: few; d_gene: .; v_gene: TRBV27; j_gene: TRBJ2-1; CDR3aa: CASSSVGLHNEQFF; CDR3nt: TGTGCCAGCAGTTCGGTGGGATTACACAATGAGCAGTTCTTC
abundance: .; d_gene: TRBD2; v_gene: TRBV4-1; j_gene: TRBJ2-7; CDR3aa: CASSQVALAGEIYEQYF; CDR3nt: TGCGCCAGCAGCCAAGTCGCCCTAGCGGGGGAGATATACGAGCAGTACTTC
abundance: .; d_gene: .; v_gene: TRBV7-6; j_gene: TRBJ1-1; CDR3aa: CASRPTAGRAFF; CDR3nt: TGTGCCAGCAGGCCGACTGCGGGTCGAGCTTTCTTT
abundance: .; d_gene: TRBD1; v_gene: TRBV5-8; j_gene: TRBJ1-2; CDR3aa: CASSLMTGYGYTF; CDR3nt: TGTGCCAGCAGCTTGATGACAGGGTATGGCTACACCTTC
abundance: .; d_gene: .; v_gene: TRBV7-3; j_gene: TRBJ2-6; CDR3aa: CASSLTGDVLTF; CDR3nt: TGTGCCAGCAGCCTGACGGGGGACGTCCTGACTTTC
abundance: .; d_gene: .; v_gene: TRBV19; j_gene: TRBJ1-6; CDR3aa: CASSRKSSTGHGLSSYNSPLHF; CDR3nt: TGTGCCAGTAGTCGAAAATCCAGTACGGGACACGGGTTGAGCTCCTATAATTCACCCCTCCACTTT
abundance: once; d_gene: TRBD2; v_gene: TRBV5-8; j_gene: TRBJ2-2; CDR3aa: CASSLGTSGGLLGELFF; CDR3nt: TGTGCCAGCAGTCTCGGGACTAGCGGGGGCCTTCTCGGGGAGCTGTTTTTT
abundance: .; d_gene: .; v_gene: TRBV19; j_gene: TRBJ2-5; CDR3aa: CASTTGLSKETQYF; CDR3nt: TGTGCCAGTACAACAGGGTTAAGCAAAGAGACCCAGTACTTC
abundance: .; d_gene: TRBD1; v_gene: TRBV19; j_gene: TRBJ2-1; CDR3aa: CASSGTVNEQFF; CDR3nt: TGTGCCAGTAGTGGGACAGTGAATGAGCAGTTCTTC
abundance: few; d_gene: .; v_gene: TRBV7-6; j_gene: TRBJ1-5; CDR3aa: CASSLPGPKRISNQPQHF; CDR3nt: TGTGCCAGCAGCTTACCAGGGCCGAAGAGAATTAGCAATCAGCCCCAGCATTTT
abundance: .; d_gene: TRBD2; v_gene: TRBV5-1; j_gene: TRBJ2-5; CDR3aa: CASSLGTSGGQETQYF; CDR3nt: TGCGCCAGCAGCTTGGGGACTAGCGGGGGGCAAGAGACCCAGTACTTC
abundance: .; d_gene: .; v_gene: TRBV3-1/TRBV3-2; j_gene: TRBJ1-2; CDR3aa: CASSRTSADGYTF; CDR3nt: TGTGCCAGCAGCCGGACTAGCGCGGATGGCTACACCTTC
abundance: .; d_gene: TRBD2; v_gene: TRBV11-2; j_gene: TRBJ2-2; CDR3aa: CASSLTGTSMDTGELFF; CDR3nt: TGTGCCAGCAGCTTAACCGGGACTAGTATGGACACCGGGGAGCTGTTTTTT
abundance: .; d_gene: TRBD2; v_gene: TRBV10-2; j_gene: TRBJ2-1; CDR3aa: CASSETNSAGGVYNEQFF; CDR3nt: TGCGCCAGCAGTGAGACAAACTCAGCGGGAGGGGTCTACAATGAGCAGTTCTTC
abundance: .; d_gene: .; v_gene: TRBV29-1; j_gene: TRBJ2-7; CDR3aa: CSVEDRVTYEQYF; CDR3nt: TGCAGCGTTGAAGATCGGGTGACCTACGAGCAGTACTTC
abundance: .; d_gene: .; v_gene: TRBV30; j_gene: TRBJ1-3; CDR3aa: CAVTGMLGNTIYF; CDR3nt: TGTGCAGTCACCGGCATGCTTGGAAACACCATATATTTT
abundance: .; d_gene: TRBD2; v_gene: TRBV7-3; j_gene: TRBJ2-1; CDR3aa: CASSYAGVGNEQFF; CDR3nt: TGTGCCAGCAGCTATGCGGGAGTAGGTAATGAGCAGTTCTTC
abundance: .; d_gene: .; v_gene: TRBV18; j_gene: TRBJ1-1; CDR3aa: CASSPHPGPMNTEAFF; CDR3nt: TGTGCCAGCTCACCACACCCGGGACCTATGAACACTGAAGCTTTCTTT
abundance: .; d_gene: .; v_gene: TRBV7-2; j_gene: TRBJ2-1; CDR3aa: CASSLGSSSYNEQFF; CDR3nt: TGTGCCAGCAGCTTAGGCTCGAGCTCCTACAATGAGCAGTTCTTC
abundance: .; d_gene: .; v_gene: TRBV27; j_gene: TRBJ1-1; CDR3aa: CASRVNTEAFF; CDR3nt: TGTGCCAGCAGGGTGAACACTGAAGCTTTCTTT
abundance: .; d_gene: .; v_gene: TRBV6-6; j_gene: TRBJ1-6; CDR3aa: CASTWTALSPLHF; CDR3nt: TGTGCCAGCACATGGACGGCTCTTTCACCCCTCCACTTT
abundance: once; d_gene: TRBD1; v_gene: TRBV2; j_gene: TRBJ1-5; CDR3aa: CASRFGRGRSQPQHF; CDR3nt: TGTGCCAGCAGATTCGGCAGGGGGAGAAGTCAGCCCCAGCATTTT
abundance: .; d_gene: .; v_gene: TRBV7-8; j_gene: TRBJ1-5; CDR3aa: CASSPPDRGNQPQHF; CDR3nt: TGTGCCAGCAGCCCTCCGGACAGAGGAAATCAGCCCCAGCATTTT
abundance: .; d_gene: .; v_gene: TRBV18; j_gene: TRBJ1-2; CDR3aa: CASSPGPEDYGYTF; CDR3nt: TGTGCCAGCTCACCGGGCCCAGAGGACTATGGCTACACCTTC
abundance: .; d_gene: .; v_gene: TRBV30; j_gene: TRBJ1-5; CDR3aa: CAWSGGTPKPQHF; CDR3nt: TGTGCCTGGAGTGGGGGGACCCCCAAGCCCCAGCATTTT
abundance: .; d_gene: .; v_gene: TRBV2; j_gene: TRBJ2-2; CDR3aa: CASSGLSTGELFF; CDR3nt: TGTGCCAGCAGTGGACTTTCCACCGGGGAGCTGTTTTTT
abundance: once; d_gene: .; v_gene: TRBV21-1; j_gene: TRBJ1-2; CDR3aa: CASSKEGRAPSHGYTF; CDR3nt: TGTGCCAGCAGCAAAGAGGGCAGGGCTCCTTCCCATGGCTACACCTTC
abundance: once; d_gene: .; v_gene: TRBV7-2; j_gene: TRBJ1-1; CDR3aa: CASSLRRGSNTEAFF; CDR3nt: TGTGCCAGCAGCTTAAGGCGGGGATCGAACACTGAAGCTTTCTTT
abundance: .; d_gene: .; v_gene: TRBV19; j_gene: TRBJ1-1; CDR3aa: CASSGRVEAFF; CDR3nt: TGTGCCAGTAGTGGACGGGTTGAAGCTTTCTTT
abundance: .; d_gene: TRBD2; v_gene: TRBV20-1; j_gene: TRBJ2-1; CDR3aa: CSASRGLAYNEQFF; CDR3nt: TGCAGTGCTAGTCGGGGACTAGCCTACAATGAGCAGTTCTTC
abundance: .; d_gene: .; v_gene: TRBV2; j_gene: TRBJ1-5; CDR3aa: CASSEDLGRGNQPQHF; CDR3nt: TGTGCCAGCAGTGAAGATCTGGGGAGGGGAAATCAGCCCCAGCATTTT
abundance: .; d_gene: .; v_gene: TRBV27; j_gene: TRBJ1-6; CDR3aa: CASSFPGYGSPLHF; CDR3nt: TGTGCCAGCAGTTTCCCAGGGTACGGTTCACCCCTCCACTTT
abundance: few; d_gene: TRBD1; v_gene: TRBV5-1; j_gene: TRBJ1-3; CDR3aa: CASSLHGQAESGNTIYF; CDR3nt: TGCGCCAGCAGTCTCCACGGACAGGCAGAATCTGGAAACACCATATATTTT
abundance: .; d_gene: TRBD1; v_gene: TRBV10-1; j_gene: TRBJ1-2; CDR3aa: CASSQGASNYGYTF; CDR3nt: TGCGCCAGCAGTCAGGGGGCATCTAACTATGGCTACACCTTC
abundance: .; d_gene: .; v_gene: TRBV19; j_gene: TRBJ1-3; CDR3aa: CASSKTAFSGNTIYF; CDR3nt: TGTGCCAGTAGTAAGACAGCCTTCTCTGGAAACACCATATATTTT
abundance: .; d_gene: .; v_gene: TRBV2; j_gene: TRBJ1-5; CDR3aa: CASSGGQGSDQPQHF; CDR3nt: TGTGCCAGCAGTGGGGGCCAGGGCAGCGATCAGCCCCAGCATTTT
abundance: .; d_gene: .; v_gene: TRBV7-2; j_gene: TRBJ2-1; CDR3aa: CASRRSRDRNEQFF; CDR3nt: TGTGCCAGCAGACGGAGCCGAGACAGGAATGAGCAGTTCTTC
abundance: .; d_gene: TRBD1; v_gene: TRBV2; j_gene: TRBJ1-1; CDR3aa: CASSDRDRVNTEAFF; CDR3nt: TGTGCCAGCAGTGACCGGGACAGGGTGAACACTGAAGCTTTCTTT
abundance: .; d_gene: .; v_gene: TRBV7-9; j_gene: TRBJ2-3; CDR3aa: CASSFGAGDTQYF; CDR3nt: TGTGCCAGCAGCTTTGGAGCGGGAGATACGCAGTATTTT
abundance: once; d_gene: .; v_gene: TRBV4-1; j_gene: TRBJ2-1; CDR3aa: CASSQDSTVSSYNEQFF; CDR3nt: TGCGCCAGCAGCCAAGATTCGACAGTTAGCTCCTACAATGAGCAGTTCTTC
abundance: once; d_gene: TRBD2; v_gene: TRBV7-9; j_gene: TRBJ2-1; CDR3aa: CASSYQVAGLWIHEQFF; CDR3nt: TGTGCCAGCAGCTATCAAGTAGCGGGATTGTGGATCCATGAGCAGTTCTTC
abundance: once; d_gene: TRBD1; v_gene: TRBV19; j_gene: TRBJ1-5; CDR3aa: CASSYRGSGNQPQHF; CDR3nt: TGTGCCAGTAGTTACAGGGGATCGGGCAATCAGCCCCAGCATTTT
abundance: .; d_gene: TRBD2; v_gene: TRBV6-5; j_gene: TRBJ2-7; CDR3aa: CASSLSGDLEQYF; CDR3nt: TGTGCCAGCAGTTTGAGCGGGGATTTGGAGCAGTACTTC
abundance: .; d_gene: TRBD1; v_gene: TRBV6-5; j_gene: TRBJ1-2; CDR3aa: CASSYSQGVYGYTF; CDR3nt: TGTGCCAGCAGTTACTCACAGGGGGTCTATGGCTACACCTTC
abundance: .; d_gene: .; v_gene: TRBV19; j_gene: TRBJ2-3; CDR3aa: CASSIGAVSTDTQYF; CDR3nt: TGTGCCAGTAGTATCGGGGCGGTGAGCACAGATACGCAGTATTTT